The present T cell receptor (beta chain) was sequenced within a study of T cell responses to AZD1222 COVID-19 vaccine (dated by TCRdb to about 2021). For the wider study: A total of 230 to 250 trial participants underwent TCR sequencing, of whom approximately 210 received two doses of AZD1222 and about 25 received two doses of the MenACWY control vaccine. Trial participants were enrolled into age subgroups of 18-55, 56-69 and 70-plus years, which contained around 140, 26 and 57 TCR-sequenced participants, respectively. Study-wide conclusions, independent of this receptor: In the small 56-69-year group, the increase in depth fell short of significance, most likely because of low power. The vaccine-associated CD4 TCRs covered the entire spike protein, and the dominant responses fell in regions 160-218 and 743-854. After two AZD1222 doses, spike-specific TCR breadth and depth were significantly higher than at day 0 and than in MenACWY recipients. Participants were mostly white British, with more females than males. The authors suggested clonal diversity may have been underestimated. Because no day 14 peak-response samples were available, the repertoires could be characterized only after the peak T cell response. Reportedly, close to half of the unique spike-specific TCRs recognized epitopes lying outside the regions that are mutated in the B.1.351 and B.1.1.7 variants. Conclusions about previously exposed vaccinees are limited because only a handful of AZD1222 recipients were SARS-CoV-2 seropositive at baseline.

A remark on this clone: It lacks a known antigen. No base qualities exist here, and no much larger clone lies one base off it.

In the paper's terms, the time point label means: about 28 days (+/-7) after the second vaccine dose. AZD1222 recipients whose second dose came at about 4 weeks and those whose second dose came at about 12 weeks were combined into one group, since spike-specific TCR depth and breadth did not differ between the two schedules. Vaccinee samples came from UK trials COV001 and COV002, including a single-blind randomized controlled phase 2/3 trial of AZD1222 (ChAdOx1 nCoV-19) in healthy adults. Trial participant PBMC samples were collected at day 0 and day 28 after the second dose for TCRbeta chain sequencing. The CDR3 regions of human TCRbeta chains were analyzed by immunosequencing. The authors' pipeline ran thus. TCRs in the repertoires were compared against a reference library of SARS-CoV-2-specific TCRs that had been generated with the MIRA antigen-specificity platform. Breadth meant the fraction of unique TCRs that were SARS-CoV-2-associated, whereas depth meant the fraction of total T cells that were SARS-CoV-2-associated. Using the MIRA data, each spike-specific TCR was assigned both to the spike region to which the TCR was reactive and to a CD4 or CD8 class. Log10-transformed breadth and depth values were compared by one-way ANOVA with Sidak's multiple comparisons tests. TCRdb stores this immuneACCESS table with in-frame sequences only. Part of the clones is absent; in the studies checked, under half of the shortfall reflects unresolved V genes, and no reason is known for the rest. The DNA gave D and trimming, while V, J and clone size come from that table. In all, the sample holds fewer than 130,000 clones, and 80% to 95% of those were seen once. 2% to 2.5% of the sample belongs to the ten largest clones.

Here the sequenced sample was peripheral blood, taken 28 days after the second AZD1222 dose. The source is an adult who received the AZD1222 COVID-19 vaccine.

The nucleotide sequence is TGTGCCAGCAGAGGGACAGTAACCTACGAGCAGTACTTC. Its amino acids are CASRGTVTYEQYF. This chain joins TRBV27 to TRBJ2-7, and 7 bases in between align with TRBD1. The V end gives up 6 bases and the J end 2 bases, leaving 4 bases in the junction not matched to a gene. Looking up the germline V gene (reference sequence) yields CDR1 MNHEY and CDR2 SMNVEV. Including the terminal cysteine and phenylalanine, the CDR3 comprises 13 residues. The entry retains the CDR3 DNA only, 39 bases that are in frame from base 1.